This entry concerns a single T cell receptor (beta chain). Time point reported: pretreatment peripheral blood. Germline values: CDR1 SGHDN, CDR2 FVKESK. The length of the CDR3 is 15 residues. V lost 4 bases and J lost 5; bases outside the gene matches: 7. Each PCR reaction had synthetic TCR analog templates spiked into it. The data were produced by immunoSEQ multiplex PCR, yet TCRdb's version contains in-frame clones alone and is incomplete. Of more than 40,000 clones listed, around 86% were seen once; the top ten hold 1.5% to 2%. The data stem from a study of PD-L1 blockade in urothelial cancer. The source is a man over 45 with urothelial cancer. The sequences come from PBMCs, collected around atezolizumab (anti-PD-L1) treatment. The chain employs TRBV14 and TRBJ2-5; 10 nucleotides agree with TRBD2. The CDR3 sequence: CASSPALAGAETQYF. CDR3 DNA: TGTGCCAGCAGCCCAGCCCTAGCGGGGGCTGAGACCCAGTACTTC. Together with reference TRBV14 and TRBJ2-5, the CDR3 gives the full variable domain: EAGVTQFPSHSVIEKGQTVTLRCDPISGHDNLYWYRRVMGKEIKFLLHFVKESKQDESGMPNNRFLAERTGGTYSTLKVQPAELEDSGVYFCASSPALAGAETQYFGPGTRLLVL.